One TCR beta chain is described in this entry. Study processing details: Quantification of nucleated cells was approximated via reference gene primer amplification. The protocol was immunoSEQ multiplex PCR, while the TCRdb copy is restricted to in-frame clones and leaves out a portion. V, J and clone size are taken as reported in that table, and D and trimming were inferred from the DNA itself. The table includes some 80,000 clones, about four fifths detected once. This sample is drawn from a study of blood T cell repertoires in COVID-19. Overall study context: Spain, Italy and the United States supplied samples that represented acute and convalescent COVID-19. T cells, B-cell-depleted T cells, or PBMCs supplied cDNA or gDNA.

CDR3 length: 14 amino acids. Trimming took 6 bases from V and 4 from J, leaving 15 bases between them. Looked up from germline, CDR1 is MNHNY and CDR2 is SVGAGI (reference sequence). The sequence was obtained from a woman older than 75 with active or convalescent COVID-19. The chain combines TRBV6-6 with TRBJ1-1, with D unresolved. The sequencing sample was made of peripheral blood. The CDR3 spells CASSNLGQTTEAFF. The CDR3 DNA reads TGTGCCAGCAGCAATCTTGGGCAGACCACTGAAGCTTTCTTT.